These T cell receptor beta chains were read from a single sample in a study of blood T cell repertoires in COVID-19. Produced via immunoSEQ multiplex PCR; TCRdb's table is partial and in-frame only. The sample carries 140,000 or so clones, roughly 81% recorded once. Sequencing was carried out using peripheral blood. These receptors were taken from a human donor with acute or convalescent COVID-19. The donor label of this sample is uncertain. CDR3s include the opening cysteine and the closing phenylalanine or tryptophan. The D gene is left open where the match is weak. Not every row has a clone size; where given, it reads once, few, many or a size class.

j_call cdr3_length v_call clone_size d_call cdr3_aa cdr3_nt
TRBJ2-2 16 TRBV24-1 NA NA CATRSSGPANTGELFF TGTGCCACTAGGTCTTCAGGCCCCGCGAACACCGGGGAGCTGTTTTTT
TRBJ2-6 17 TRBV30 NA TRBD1 CAWTLGQGHSGANVLTF TGTGCCTGGACCTTAGGACAGGGTCACTCTGGGGCCAACGTCCTGACTTTC
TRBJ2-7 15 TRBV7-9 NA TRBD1 CASSNRDRGHYEQYF TGTGCCAGCAGCAACCGGGACAGGGGACACTACGAGCAGTACTTC
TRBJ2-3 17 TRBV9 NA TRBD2 CASSGGIAGGNADTQYF TGTGCCAGCAGCGGTGGGATAGCGGGGGGTAATGCAGATACGCAGTATTTT
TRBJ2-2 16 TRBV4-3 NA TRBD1 CASSHAGTGGTGELFF TGCGCCAGCAGCCATGCTGGGACAGGCGGGACCGGGGAGCTGTTTTTT
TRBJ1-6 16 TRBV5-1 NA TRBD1 CASSRVFGTDNSPLHF TGCGCCAGCAGCCGGGTCTTCGGGACAGATAATTCACCCCTCCACTTT
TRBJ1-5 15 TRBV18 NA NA CASSPQGGSNQPQHF TGTGCCAGCTCACCTCAAGGGGGAAGCAATCAGCCCCAGCATTTT
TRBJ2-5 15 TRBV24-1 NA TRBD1 CATSDFGTVKETQYF TGTGCCACCAGTGATTTTGGGACAGTAAAAGAGACCCAGTACTTC
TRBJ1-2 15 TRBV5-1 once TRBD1 CASSLGSGQGYGYTF TGCGCCAGCAGCCTGGGTTCGGGACAGGGGTATGGCTACACCTTC
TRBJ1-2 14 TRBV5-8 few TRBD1 CASSPGQGNYGYTF TGTGCCAGCAGCCCTGGACAGGGCAACTATGGCTACACCTTC
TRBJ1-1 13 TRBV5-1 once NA CASSDGMNTEAFF TGCGCCAGCAGCGACGGGATGAACACTGAAGCTTTCTTT
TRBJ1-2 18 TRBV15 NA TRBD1 CATSRDLGTALDVYGYTF TGTGCCACCAGCAGAGATTTAGGGACAGCTCTCGACGTATATGGCTACACCTTC
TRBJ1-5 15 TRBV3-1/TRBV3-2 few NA CASSQEYRANQPQHF TGTGCCAGCAGCCAAGAGTACAGGGCAAATCAGCCCCAGCATTTT
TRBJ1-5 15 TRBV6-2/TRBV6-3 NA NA CASSRGLRSNQPQHF TGTGCCAGCAGTCGTGGACTGAGAAGCAATCAGCCCCAGCATTTT
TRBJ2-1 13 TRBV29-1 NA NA CSGREENYNEQFF TGCAGCGGGAGGGAAGAAAACTACAATGAGCAGTTCTTC
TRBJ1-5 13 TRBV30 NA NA CAWHDKGNQPQHF TGTGCCTGGCACGACAAAGGTAATCAGCCCCAGCATTTT
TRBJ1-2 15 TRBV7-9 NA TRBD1 CASSLGQGANYGYTF TGTGCCAGCAGCTTAGGTCAGGGGGCTAACTATGGCTACACCTTC
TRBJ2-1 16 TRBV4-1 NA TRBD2 CASSHTALAGYNEQFF TGCGCCAGCAGCCATACGGCGCTAGCGGGGTACAATGAGCAGTTCTTC
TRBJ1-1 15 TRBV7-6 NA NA CASSPGRGMNTEAFF TGTGCCAGCAGCCCTGGGCGGGGGATGAACACTGAAGCTTTCTTT
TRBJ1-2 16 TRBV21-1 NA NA CASSKAGQAFIYGYTF TGTGCCAGCAGCAAAGCAGGACAGGCTTTTATCTATGGCTACACCTTC
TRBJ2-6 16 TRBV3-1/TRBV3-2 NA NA CASSARRSSGANVLTF TGTGCCAGCAGCGCCCGACGGAGCTCTGGGGCCAACGTCCTGACTTTC
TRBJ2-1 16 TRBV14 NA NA CASSPWSVASYNEQFF TGTGCCAGCAGCCCCTGGTCGGTAGCTTCCTACAATGAGCAGTTCTTC
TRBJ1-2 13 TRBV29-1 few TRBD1 CSGWDSLGHGYTF TGCAGCGGGTGGGACAGCCTCGGACATGGCTACACCTTC
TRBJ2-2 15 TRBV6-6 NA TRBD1 CASSSPTGDTGELFF TGTGCCAGCAGTTCCCCGACAGGGGACACCGGGGAGCTGTTTTTT
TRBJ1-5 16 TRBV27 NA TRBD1 CASSLLGTGGSQPQHF TGTGCCAGCAGTTTATTAGGGACAGGGGGCAGTCAGCCCCAGCATTTT
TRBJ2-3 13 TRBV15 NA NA CATGPHKTDTQYF TGTGCCACCGGCCCCCACAAAACAGATACGCAGTATTTT
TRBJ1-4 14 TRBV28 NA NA CASSWDVGGEKLFF TGTGCCAGCAGTTGGGATGTAGGGGGAGAAAAACTGTTTTTT
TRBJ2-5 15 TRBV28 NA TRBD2 CASSLGTSREETQYF TGTGCCAGCAGTTTAGGGACTAGCAGAGAAGAGACCCAGTACTTC
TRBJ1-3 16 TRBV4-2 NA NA CASSQGQGNLGNTIYF TGTGCCAGCAGCCAAGGGCAGGGTAATTTGGGAAACACCATATATTTT
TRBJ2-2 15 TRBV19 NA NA CASSTGAMNTGELFF TGTGCCAGTAGTACAGGGGCTATGAACACCGGGGAGCTGTTTTTT
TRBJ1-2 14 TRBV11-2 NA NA CASNLGANMAGYTF TGTGCCAGCAACCTAGGGGCAAATATGGCTGGCTACACCTTC
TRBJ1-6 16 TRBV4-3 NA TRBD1 CASSQAPDRGNSPLHF TGCGCCAGCAGCCAGGCCCCGGACAGGGGGAATTCACCCCTCCACTTT
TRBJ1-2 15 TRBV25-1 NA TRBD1 CASSESGTGTYGYTF TGTGCCAGCAGTGAATCCGGGACAGGGACCTATGGCTACACCTTC
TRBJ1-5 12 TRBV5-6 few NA CASSYRGQPQHF TGTGCCAGCAGCTATCGCGGTCAGCCCCAGCATTTT
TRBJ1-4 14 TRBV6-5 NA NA CASSPTATNEKLFF TGTGCCAGCAGCCCGACAGCAACTAATGAAAAACTGTTTTTT
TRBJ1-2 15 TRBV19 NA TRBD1 CASSIGTGVNYGYTF TGTGCCAGTAGCATTGGGACAGGGGTTAACTATGGCTACACCTTC
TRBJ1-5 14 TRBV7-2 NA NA CASSLRSGVQPQHF TGTGCCAGCAGCTTACGGTCCGGAGTCCAGCCCCAGCATTTT
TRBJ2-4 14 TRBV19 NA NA CASSKGVSKNIQYF TGTGCCAGTAGTAAAGGGGTTTCCAAAAACATTCAGTACTTC
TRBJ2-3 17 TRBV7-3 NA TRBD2 CASSTAGGPWGTDTQYF TGTGCCAGCAGCACCGCGGGGGGGCCCTGGGGTACAGATACGCAGTATTTT
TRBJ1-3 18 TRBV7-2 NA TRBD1 CASSLAGLRDRAGNTIYF TGTGCCAGCAGCTTAGCGGGCCTGAGGGACAGAGCTGGAAACACCATATATTTT